One TCR beta chain is described in this entry. The data derive from a study of blood T cell repertoires in COVID-19. As for the study in general: T cells, B-cell-depleted T cells, or PBMCs supplied cDNA or gDNA.

Assay: immunoSEQ multiplex PCR; the TCRdb copy retains only in-frame clones and omits some. The table records roughly 350,000 clones, 88% of them present only once. The germline V and J ends were trimmed by 0 bases and 4 bases, with 16 bases remaining between them. CDR3 size: 17 residues. Germline CDR1 LNHNV, CDR2 YYDKDF (reference sequence). Sequenced input: peripheral blood. The TCR was taken from a woman in her 50s with active or convalescent COVID-19. V gene TRBV15 combines with J gene TRBJ2-1, with a weak D call TRBD1 (6 bases). The CDR3: CATSRDRDTPGYNEQFF. The CDR3 coding sequence is TGTGCCACCAGCAGAGATCGGGACACCCCTGGATACAATGAGCAGTTCTTC. Full variable domain (missing parts from reference TRBV15 and TRBJ2-1): DAMVIQNPRYQVTQFGKPVTLSCSQTLNHNVMYWYQQKSSQAPKLLFHYYDKDFNNEADTPDNFQSRRPNTSFCFLDIRSPGLGDTAMYLCATSRDRDTPGYNEQFFGPGTRLTVL.